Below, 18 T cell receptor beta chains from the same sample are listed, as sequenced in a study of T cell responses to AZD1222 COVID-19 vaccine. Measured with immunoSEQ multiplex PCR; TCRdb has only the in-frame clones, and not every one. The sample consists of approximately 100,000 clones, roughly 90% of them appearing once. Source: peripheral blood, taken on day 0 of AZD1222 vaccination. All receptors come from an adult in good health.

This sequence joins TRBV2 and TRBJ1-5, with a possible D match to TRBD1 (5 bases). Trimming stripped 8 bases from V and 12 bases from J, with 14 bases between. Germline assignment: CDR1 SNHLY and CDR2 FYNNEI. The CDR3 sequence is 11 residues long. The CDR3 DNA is TGTGCCAGCGAATATCAGGGTGTCCAGCATTTT. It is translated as CASEYQGVQHF.

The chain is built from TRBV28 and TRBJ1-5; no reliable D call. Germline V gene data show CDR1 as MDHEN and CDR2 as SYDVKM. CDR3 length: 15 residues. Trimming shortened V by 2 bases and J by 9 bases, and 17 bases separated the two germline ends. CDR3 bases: TGTGCCAGCAGTTTAGGAGGGAAGCGATCTTGGCCCCAGCATTTT. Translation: CASSLGGKRSWPQHF.

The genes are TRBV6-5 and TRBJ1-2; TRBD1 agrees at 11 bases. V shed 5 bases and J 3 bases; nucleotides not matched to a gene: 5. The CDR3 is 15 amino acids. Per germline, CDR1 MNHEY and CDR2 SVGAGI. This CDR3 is CASSNRDRGYYGYTF. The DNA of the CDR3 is TGTGCCAGCAGTAACCGGGACAGGGGGTACTATGGCTACACCTTC.

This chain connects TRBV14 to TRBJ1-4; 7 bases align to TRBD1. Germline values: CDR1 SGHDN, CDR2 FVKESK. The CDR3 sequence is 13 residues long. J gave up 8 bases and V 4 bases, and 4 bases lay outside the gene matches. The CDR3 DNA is TGTGCCAGCAGCCGGGGACAGTTAGAAAAACTGTTTTTT. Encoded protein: CASSRGQLEKLFF.

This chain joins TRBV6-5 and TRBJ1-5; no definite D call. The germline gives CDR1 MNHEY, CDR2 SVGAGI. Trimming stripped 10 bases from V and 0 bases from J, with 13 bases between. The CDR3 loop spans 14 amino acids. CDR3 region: CATSAGISNQPQHF. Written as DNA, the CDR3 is TGTGCCACGTCGGCCGGGATTAGCAATCAGCCCCAGCATTTT.

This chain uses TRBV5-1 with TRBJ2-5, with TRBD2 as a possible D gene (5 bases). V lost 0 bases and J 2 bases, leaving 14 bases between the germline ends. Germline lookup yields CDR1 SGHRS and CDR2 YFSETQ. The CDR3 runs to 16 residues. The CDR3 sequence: CASSLEAAIPQETQYF. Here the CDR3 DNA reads TGCGCCAGCAGCTTGGAAGCGGCTATACCTCAAGAGACCCAGTACTTC.

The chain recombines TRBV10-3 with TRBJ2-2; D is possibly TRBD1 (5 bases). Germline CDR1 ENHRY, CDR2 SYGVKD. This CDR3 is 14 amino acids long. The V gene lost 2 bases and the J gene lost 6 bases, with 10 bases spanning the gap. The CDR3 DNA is TGTGCCATCAGTGAGCAGGGAAAAGCCGGGGAGCTGTTTTTT. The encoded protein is CAISEQGKAGELFF.

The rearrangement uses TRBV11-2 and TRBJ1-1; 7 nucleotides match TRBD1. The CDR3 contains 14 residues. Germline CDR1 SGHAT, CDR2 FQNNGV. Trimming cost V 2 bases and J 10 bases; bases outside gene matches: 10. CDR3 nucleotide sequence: TGTGCCAGCAGCTTACGGAAGGGGACAGAGTCAGCTTTCTTT. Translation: CASSLRKGTESAFF.

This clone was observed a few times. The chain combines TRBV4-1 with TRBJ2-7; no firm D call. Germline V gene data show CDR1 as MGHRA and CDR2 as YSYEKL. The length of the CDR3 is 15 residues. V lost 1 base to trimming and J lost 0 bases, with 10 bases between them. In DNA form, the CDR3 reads TGCGCCAGCAGCCAAGTGGTTAGTGGCTCCTACGAGCAGTACTTC. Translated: CASSQVVSGSYEQYF.

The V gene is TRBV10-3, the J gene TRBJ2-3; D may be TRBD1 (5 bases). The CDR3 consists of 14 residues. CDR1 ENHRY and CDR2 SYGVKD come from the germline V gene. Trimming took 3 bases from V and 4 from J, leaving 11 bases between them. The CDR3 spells CAISDLGVADTQYF. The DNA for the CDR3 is TGTGCCATCAGTGATCTAGGGGTTGCAGATACGCAGTATTTT.

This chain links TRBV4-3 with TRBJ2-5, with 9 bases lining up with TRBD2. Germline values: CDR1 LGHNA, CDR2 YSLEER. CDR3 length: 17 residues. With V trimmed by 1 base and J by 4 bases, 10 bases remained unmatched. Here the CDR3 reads CASSQGTGTSWGETQYF. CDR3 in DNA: TGCGCCAGCAGCCAAGGCACCGGGACTAGCTGGGGAGAGACCCAGTACTTC.

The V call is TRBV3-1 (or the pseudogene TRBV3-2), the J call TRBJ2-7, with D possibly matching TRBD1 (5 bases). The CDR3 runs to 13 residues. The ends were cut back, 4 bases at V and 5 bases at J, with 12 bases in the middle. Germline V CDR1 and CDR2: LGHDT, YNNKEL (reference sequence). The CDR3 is CASSPPGFDEQYF. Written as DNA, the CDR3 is TGTGCCAGCAGCCCGCCAGGGTTCGACGAGCAGTACTTC.

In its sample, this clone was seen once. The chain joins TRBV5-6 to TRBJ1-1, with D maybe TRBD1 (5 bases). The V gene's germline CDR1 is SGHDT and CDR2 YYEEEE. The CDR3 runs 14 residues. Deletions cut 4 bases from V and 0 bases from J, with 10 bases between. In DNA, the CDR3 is TGTGCCAGCAGCCAGGGACCCTTGAACACTGAAGCTTTCTTT. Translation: CASSQGPLNTEAFF.

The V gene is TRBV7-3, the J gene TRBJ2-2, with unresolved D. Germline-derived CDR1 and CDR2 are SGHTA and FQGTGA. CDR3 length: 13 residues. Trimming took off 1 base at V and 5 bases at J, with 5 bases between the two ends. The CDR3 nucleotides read TGTGCCAGCAGCTTAAGTGCGACCGGGGAGCTGTTTTTT. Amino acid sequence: CASSLSATGELFF. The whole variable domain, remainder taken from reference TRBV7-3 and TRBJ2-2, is GAGVSQTPSNKVTEKGKYVELRCDPISGHTALYWYRQSLGQGPEFLIYFQGTGAADDSGLPNDRFFAVRPEGSVSTLKIQRTERGDSAVYLCASSLSATGELFFGEGSRLTVL.

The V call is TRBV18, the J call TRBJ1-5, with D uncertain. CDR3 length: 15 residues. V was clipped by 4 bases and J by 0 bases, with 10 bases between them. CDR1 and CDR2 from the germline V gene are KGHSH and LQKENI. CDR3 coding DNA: TGTGCCAGCTCACAGGCTCGCGATAGCAATCAGCCCCAGCATTTT. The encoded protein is CASSQARDSNQPQHF.

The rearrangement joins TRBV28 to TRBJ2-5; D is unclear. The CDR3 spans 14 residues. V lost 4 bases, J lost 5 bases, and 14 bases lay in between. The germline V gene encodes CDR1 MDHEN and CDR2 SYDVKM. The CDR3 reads CASSWVRGVETQYF. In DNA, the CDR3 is TGTGCCAGCAGTTGGGTCCGAGGAGTGGAGACCCAGTACTTC. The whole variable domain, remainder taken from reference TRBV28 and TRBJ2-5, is DVKVTQSSRYLVKRTGEKVFLECVQDMDHENMFWYRQDPGLGLRLIYFSYDVKMKEKGDIPEGYSVSREKKERFSLILESASTNQTSMYLCASSWVRGVETQYFGPGTRLLVL.

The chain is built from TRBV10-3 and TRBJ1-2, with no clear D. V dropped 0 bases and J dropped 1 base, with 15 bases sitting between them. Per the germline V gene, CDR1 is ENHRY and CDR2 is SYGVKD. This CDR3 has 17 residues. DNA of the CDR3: TGTGCCATCAGTGAGTCTCTAACAGCTACTCTTAACTATGGCTACACCTTC. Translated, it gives CAISESLTATLNYGYTF.

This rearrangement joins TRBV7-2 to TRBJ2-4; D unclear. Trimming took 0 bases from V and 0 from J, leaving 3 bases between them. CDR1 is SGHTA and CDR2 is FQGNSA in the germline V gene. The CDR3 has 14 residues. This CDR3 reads CASSLAIAKNIQYF. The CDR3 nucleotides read TGTGCCAGCAGCTTAGCTATAGCCAAAAACATTCAGTACTTC.